This TCR beta chain was captured by sequencing in a study of Tregs in tolerant kidney transplant recipients. CDR3 length equals 14 residues. Trimming removed 4 bases at V and 6 bases at J, with 16 bases between. Germline lookup yields CDR1 SGHRS and CDR2 YFSETQ. TCRdb's table, derived via immunoSEQ multiplex PCR, lists solely in-frame clones and lacks some. The top ten hold around 0.35% of the sample, which has 100,000 to 120,000 clones, around 89% seen once. This specimen was CD4+ T cells from blood, taken before the transplant. The TCR originated in a human donor who received a combined kidney and bone marrow transplant. The V gene is TRBV5-1, the J gene TRBJ1-2, with D hard to call. CDR3 in amino acids: CASSDPSLEDGYTF. For the CDR3, the DNA is TGCGCCAGCAGCGACCCTAGCTTGGAGGATGGCTACACCTTC.